This T cell receptor (beta chain) was recovered during a study of human T cells and chemical hapten exposure. The wider study: Yields of TCR per sample differed, chiefly owing to small differences in pooled library volume. Notes on the study in general: Sensitizing with DPC caused no change in TCRs above 1 in 1000 frequency.

Original processing notes: TCR counts had a median of approximately 87,000 per sample and spanned about 20,000 to 700,000. TCRdb redid the calling of the 5' RACE reads with MiXCR, one entry per CDR3 protein. The authors' filters were not applied to this entry. The sample has approximately 80,000 distinct CDR3 sequences, 15% seen once. This clonotype was detected a few times. The antigen remains undetermined. This CDR3 is 15 amino acids long. Germline V gene lookup returns CDR1 MGHDK and CDR2 SYGVNS. The V and J ends lost 1 base and 7 bases respectively, with 16 bases between them. Unfractionated whole blood yielded the extracted total RNA.

This chain uses TRBV25-1 with TRBJ1-1; D is ambiguous. The receptor was derived from a female donor in good health. CDR3 bases: TGTGCCAGCAGTGAATCCGGGCTTCCCCTTGGTGAAGCTTTCTTT. It translates to CASSESGLPLGEAFF.